Below, 29 T cell receptor beta chains from the same sample are listed, as sequenced in a study of control samples from healthy donors and cancer patients. Repertoires were generated with immunoSEQ multiplex PCR, while TCRdb's copy carries only in-frame clones and drops some. The sample carries 70,000 to 90,000 clones, approximately 94% recorded once. The specimen sequenced was blood. The receptors derive from a woman between 18 and 30 years old in good health.

This clone appeared once. The chain has TRBV2 and TRBJ2-5; TRBD1 aligns across 9 bases. The ends lost 6 bases at V and 4 bases at J; junction bases unmatched: 9. The germline V gene encodes CDR1 SNHLY and CDR2 FYNNEI. The CDR3 sequence is 15 residues long. The CDR3 sequence is CASRPTGTGLETQYF. In DNA form, the CDR3 reads TGTGCCAGCAGGCCTACCGGGACAGGGTTAGAGACCCAGTACTTC.

The chain couples TRBV11-2 to TRBJ2-7; 12 positions match TRBD2. This CDR3 region has 18 residues. Germline V gene lookup returns CDR1 SGHAT and CDR2 FQNNGV. V trimming: 0 bases; J trimming: 2 bases; junction bases outside the gene matches: 8. The CDR3 sequence: CASSLDQTSGGRTYEQYF. As DNA, the CDR3 is TGTGCCAGCAGCTTAGATCAGACTAGCGGGGGCCGCACCTACGAGCAGTACTTC.

This sequence joins TRBV2 and TRBJ1-3; D perhaps matches TRBD1 (5 bases). V lost 7 bases, J lost 0 bases, and 13 bases lay in between. The CDR3 length is 15 residues. From germline, CDR1 is SNHLY and CDR2 FYNNEI. CDR3 DNA: TGTGCCAGCATGTCAGGGCGACACTCTGGAAACACCATATATTTT. Translating it yields CASMSGRHSGNTIYF.

This clone was observed once. The chain uses TRBV10-2 and TRBJ2-3; the match to TRBD2 covers 7 bases. The V segment lost 5 bases and the J segment 0 bases; nucleotides outside the gene matches: 2. Germline V gene sequence: CDR1 WSHSY, CDR2 SAAADI. The length of the CDR3 is 14 residues. The CDR3 region is CASSLAASTDTQYF. CDR3 bases: TGCGCCAGCAGTCTAGCGGCCAGCACAGATACGCAGTATTTT.

A single count supports this clone. CDR3 sequence: CASSQLTSGGTQYF. The CDR3 nucleotides are TGCGCCAGCAGCCAATTGACTAGCGGGGGGACCCAGTACTTC. The gene calls are TRBV4-1 and TRBJ2-5; 12 bases map to TRBD2. This CDR3 region has 14 residues. Looked up from germline, CDR1 is MGHRA and CDR2 is YSYEKL. With 2 bases clipped from V and 7 bases from J, the junction kept 2 bases outside the gene matches.

The V call is TRBV27, the J call TRBJ2-7; 7 positions agree with TRBD1. This CDR3 is built from 16 residues. Germline V gene sequence: CDR1 MNHEY, CDR2 SMNVEV (reference sequence). Trimming took 3 bases from V and 4 from J; bases not matched to a gene: 12. The CDR3: CASSFMRQGPVYEQYF. As DNA, the CDR3 is TGTGCCAGCAGTTTTATGCGACAGGGTCCCGTTTACGAGCAGTACTTC.

This clone was counted once. CDR3 in DNA: TGTGCCAGCAGCTTCGGGACAGATTCTAACTATGGCTACACCTTC. It is translated as CASSFGTDSNYGYTF. J is TRBJ1-2 and V is TRBV3-1 (or the pseudogene TRBV3-2), with 7 bases identical to TRBD1. CDR3 size: 15 residues. V was clipped by 5 bases and J by 0 bases; unmatched bases: 6. The V gene's germline CDR1 is LGHDT and CDR2 YNNKEL (reference sequence).

The chain has TRBV11-2 and TRBJ2-7; a possible D gene is TRBD2 (6 bases). The V end was cut by 2 bases, the J end by 2 bases, with 16 bases between. In germline, CDR1 is SGHAT, CDR2 FQNNGV. The CDR3 is made up of 16 amino acids. CDR3 amino acids: CASSLSTLSGTYEQYF. In nucleotides, the CDR3 is TGTGCCAGCAGCTTAAGTACACTTAGCGGAACCTACGAGCAGTACTTC.

This chain links TRBV10-3 with TRBJ2-5; 10 bases match TRBD1. This CDR3 is 15 amino acids long. The germline V gene has CDR1 ENHRY and CDR2 SYGVKD. Losses at the gene ends were 6 bases for V and 3 bases for J; bases not matched to a gene: 7. The CDR3 is CAISRSGTGEETQYF. The CDR3 DNA follows: TGTGCCATCAGCAGGAGCGGGACAGGGGAAGAGACCCAGTACTTC.

The V gene is TRBV5-1, the J gene TRBJ2-7; unclear D gene. CDR3 length: 12 residues. Deletions cut 0 bases from V and 5 bases from J, with 6 bases between. The V gene's germline CDR1 is SGHRS and CDR2 YFSETQ. This chain's CDR3 is CASSLDRNEQYF. CDR3 DNA: TGCGCCAGCAGCTTGGACCGGAACGAGCAGTACTTC.

The chain uses TRBV6-4 and TRBJ2-1; TRBD2 agrees at 8 bases. Germline V gives CDR1 MRHNA, CDR2 SNTAGT. Losses at the gene ends were 3 bases for V and 10 bases for J; bases not matched to a gene: 8. This CDR3 contains 14 residues. The CDR3 DNA sequence: TGTGCCAGCAGTGAGGGTCAAGCGGGGGAGGAGCAGTTCTTC. It encodes CASSEGQAGEEQFF.

The chain has TRBV3-1 (or the pseudogene TRBV3-2) and TRBJ2-1, with 9 bases matching TRBD2. There are 14 residues in the CDR3. The junction had 4 bases not matched to a gene; V was cut back by 3 bases and J by 7 bases. The germline V gene encodes CDR1 LGHDT and CDR2 YNNKEL (reference sequence). CDR3 loop: CASSHRGRGNEQFF. In DNA, the CDR3 is TGTGCCAGCAGCCATCGCGGGAGGGGGAATGAGCAGTTCTTC.

This sequence joins TRBV28 and TRBJ1-2; 9 nucleotides agree with TRBD1. Per germline, CDR1 MDHEN and CDR2 SYDVKM. The CDR3 loop spans 13 amino acids. The V segment lost 11 bases and the J segment 4 bases; nucleotides outside the gene matches: 8. The CDR3 sequence: CAVGTGYLYGYTF. The CDR3 DNA is TGTGCCGTCGGGACAGGGTATCTCTATGGCTACACCTTC.

This clone appeared a single time. V is TRBV12-5 and J is TRBJ2-3, with D perhaps given as TRBD1 or TRBD2 (6 bases each). The CDR3 is 14 residues long. Trimming took off 3 bases at V and 4 bases at J, with 11 bases between the two ends. Germline V gene data show CDR1 as LGHNT and CDR2 as FRNRAP. This CDR3 reads CASGLGGSSDTQYF. CDR3 coding DNA: TGTGCTAGTGGTTTAGGGGGGAGCTCAGATACGCAGTATTTT.

This chain uses TRBV27 with TRBJ2-7; D possibly corresponds to TRBD2 (5 bases). Trimming took 1 base from V and 4 from J, leaving 11 bases between them. The CDR3 is 14 amino acids. Germline V gene lookup returns CDR1 MNHEY and CDR2 SMNVEV (reference sequence). The CDR3 here is CASSLWGENYEQYF. The CDR3 DNA reads TGTGCCAGCAGTTTATGGGGAGAGAATTACGAGCAGTACTTC.

The chain is built from TRBV12-5 and TRBJ2-3; unclear D gene. The ends were cut back, 1 base at V and 1 base at J, with 12 bases in the middle. Germline loops: CDR1 LGHNT, CDR2 FRNRAP. The CDR3 spans 16 residues. The chain's CDR3 is CASGLDRPPGTDTQYF. The CDR3 coding sequence is TGTGCTAGTGGTTTGGACCGGCCCCCCGGCACAGATACGCAGTATTTT.

The J gene is TRBJ1-2, the V gene TRBV3-1 (or the pseudogene TRBV3-2); perhaps TRBD1 as D (5 bases). This CDR3 is built from 13 residues. Trimming shortened V by 0 bases and J by 14 bases, and 16 bases separated the two germline ends. The germline gives CDR1 LGHDT, CDR2 YNNKEL (reference sequence). CDR3 nucleotide sequence: TGTGCCAGCAGCCAAGATCAACGGAGGGGCCATACCTTC. This encodes CASSQDQRRGHTF.

This sequence joins TRBV19 and TRBJ2-3; no clear D gene. The germline V gene has CDR1 LNHDA and CDR2 SQIVND (reference sequence). The CDR3 runs 12 residues. V lost 7 bases, J lost 2 bases, and 7 bases lay in between. CDR3 residues: CASTSYTDTQYF. CDR3 DNA: TGTGCCAGTACCTCTTACACAGATACGCAGTATTTT.

The genes are TRBV21-1 and TRBJ1-6; the DNA was not compared with TRBD1, the D call given in the table. TRBV21-1 is classified as a pseudogene. This CDR3 is built from 15 residues. As DNA, the CDR3 is TGTGCCAGCAGCAAAGGGCCAGACTATAATTCACCCCTCCACTTT. It encodes CASSKGPDYNSPLHF.

About this clone: A junction boundary mismatches the germline segment, possibly from a read error. This chain joins TRBV7-3 and TRBJ1-1, with D possibly being TRBD1 (5 bases). This CDR3 spans 15 amino acids. The germline gives CDR1 SGHTA, CDR2 FQGTGA. The CDR3 DNA is TGTGCCAGCAGGTTAACCGGGACGGCGAACACTGAAGCTTTCTTT. Its translation is CASRLTGTANTEAFF.

The V gene is TRBV4-2, the J gene TRBJ1-1; D call uncertain. Germline loops: CDR1 LGHNA, CDR2 YNFKEQ. CDR3 length: 12 amino acids. The ends were cut back, 4 bases at V and 8 bases at J, with 11 bases in the middle. The CDR3 loop reads CASSPSTQEAFF. The CDR3 DNA reads as TGTGCCAGCAGCCCCTCAACCCAGGAAGCTTTCTTT.

The V and J genes are TRBV12-3 or TRBV12-4 and TRBJ1-2; D call uncertain. The CDR3 covers 11 residues. V was pared by 4 bases and J by 11 bases, with 11 bases between. The CDR3 here is CASSYDVAYTF. The CDR3 bases are TGTGCCAGCAGTTATGATGTGGCATACACCTTC.

This clone has only a few counts. This rearrangement joins TRBV7-3 to TRBJ2-2; tentative D call: TRBD2 (6 bases). This CDR3 has 13 residues. From germline, CDR1 is SGHTA and CDR2 FQGTGA. V shed 5 bases and J shed 4 bases, with 8 bases lying between them. CDR3 DNA sequence: TGTGCCAGCAGCCCGGGGGTCACCGGGGAGCTGTTTTTT. Encoded protein: CASSPGVTGELFF.

V is TRBV4-2 and J is TRBJ1-2; no clear D gene. The germline CDR1 and CDR2 sequences are LGHNA and YNFKEQ. With 3 bases removed from V and 6 bases from J, the gap between germline ends came to 17 bases. The CDR3 has 15 amino acids. In nucleotides, the CDR3 is TGTGCCAGCAGCCAGGAGCACTCGAAGGTCAATGGCTACACCTTC. The encoded protein is CASSQEHSKVNGYTF.

V and J are TRBV27 and TRBJ2-1; no clear D gene. V lost 7 bases and J 2 bases, leaving 15 bases between the germline ends. Germline V gene data show CDR1 as MNHEY and CDR2 as SMNVEV (reference sequence). CDR3 length equals 15 residues. The CDR3 reads CASTPTDQPYNEQFF. In nucleotides, the CDR3 is TGTGCCAGCACCCCAACGGACCAACCCTACAATGAGCAGTTCTTC.

The CDR3 reads CASSPGPAWETQYF. As DNA, the CDR3 is TGCGCCAGCAGCCCCGGGCCGGCTTGGGAGACCCAGTACTTC. V is TRBV4-1 and J is TRBJ2-5; D remains unclear. This CDR3 contains 14 residues. CDR1 MGHRA and CDR2 YSYEKL come from the germline V gene. Deletions cut 4 bases from V and 5 bases from J, with 14 bases between.

The chain links TRBV2 to TRBJ2-1; TRBD2 aligns across 9 bases. Trimming at V came to 2 bases and at J to 6 bases, leaving 5 bases not matched to a gene. The germline CDR1 and CDR2 sequences are SNHLY and FYNNEI. CDR3 size: 15 residues. The CDR3 DNA is TGTGCCAGCAGTGAAATTAGCGGGGGACCCAATGAGCAGTTCTTC. It specifies CASSEISGGPNEQFF.

The V gene is TRBV7-9, the J gene TRBJ1-1; D is undetermined. V lost 5 bases to trimming and J lost 6 bases, with 19 bases between them. Per germline, CDR1 SEHNR and CDR2 FQNEAQ (reference sequence). CDR3 length: 15 residues. The DNA of the CDR3 is TGTGCCAGCAGCGATAGTCCCAGAGGTGGTTCTGAAGCTTTCTTT. Translated: CASSDSPRGGSEAFF.

This clone was found a few times. This sequence joins TRBV7-5 and TRBJ2-3; TRBD2 was called by the table and not checked on the DNA. TRBV7-5 constitutes a pseudogene. The CDR3 is 15 residues long. CDR3 sequence (DNA): TGTGTCAGAAGCTTAGTTTGGCCCGGGGCAGATACGCAGTATTTT. Protein product: CVRSLVWPGADTQYF.